This T cell receptor (beta chain) comes out of a study of blood T cell repertoires in COVID-19. At the level of the study: Both acute and convalescent COVID-19 samples were obtained from the United States, Italy and Spain. Nucleic acid was either cDNA or gDNA, and it came from T cells, B-cell-depleted T cells, or PBMCs.

Original methodology: Amplified reference gene primers provided the basis for estimating nucleated cell counts. Profiling relied on immunoSEQ multiplex PCR, and the TCRdb table lists in-frame clones only, not all of them. V and J calls and clone size are copied from that table; D and trimming were computed from the DNA. The sample holds more than 300,000 clones, around 82% seen once. The ends lost 5 bases at V and 2 bases at J; junction bases unmatched: 8. Germline V gives CDR1 SGHVS, CDR2 FNYEAQ. The CDR3 is 16 amino acids. Sequences were obtained from peripheral blood. The TCR sequence derives from a woman in her 50s with acute or convalescent COVID-19. The chain has TRBV7-6 and TRBJ1-1; 10 bases fit TRBD1. CDR3 loop: CASSLHRDRGNTEAFF. DNA of the CDR3: TGTGCCAGCAGCCTACACCGGGACAGGGGTAACACTGAAGCTTTCTTT.